One sample yielded the 21 T cell receptor beta chains listed below, sequenced in a study of cytomegalovirus exposure and HLA in healthy donors. In the PCR, 60 Vbeta and 13 Jbeta primers were used. Assay used: immunoSEQ multiplex PCR; TCRdb lists only in-frame clones, some missing. The table includes roughly 180,000 clones, 84% detected once. The specimen sequenced was PBMCs. Receptors were obtained from a girl aged 2 to 9 in good health and CMV-seropositive.

This chain links TRBV2 with TRBJ2-3; 7 nucleotides match TRBD1. CDR1 is SNHLY, CDR2 FYNNEI, per germline. The ends lost 6 bases at V and 1 base at J; junction bases unmatched: 4. The CDR3 has 14 amino acids. CDR3 in DNA: TGTGCCAGCAGCACAGGGGTTGGCACAGATACGCAGTATTTT. Its translation is CASSTGVGTDTQYF.

This chain connects TRBV9 to TRBJ1-1, with 7 positions matching TRBD1. V was clipped by 3 bases and J by 0 bases; unmatched bases: 2. The CDR3 has 14 amino acids. CDR1 and CDR2 from the germline V gene are SGDLS and YYNGEE. The DNA of the CDR3 is TGTGCCAGCAGCGCGGGACAGATGAACACTGAAGCTTTCTTT. It yields the protein CASSAGQMNTEAFF.

The V call is TRBV6-5, the J call TRBJ1-1; 7 nucleotides line up with TRBD1. The CDR3 extends over 15 amino acids. Trimming at V came to 5 bases and at J to 4 bases, leaving 10 bases not matched to a gene. The germline CDR1 and CDR2 sequences are MNHEY and SVGAGI. This CDR3 reads CASSPGMGQTTEAFF. CDR3 nucleotides: TGTGCCAGCAGTCCCGGTATGGGACAGACCACTGAAGCTTTCTTT.

This chain connects TRBV7-2 to TRBJ1-6, with 8 positions matching TRBD1. Trimming removed 2 bases from V and 10 bases from J; junction bases left unmatched: 1. The CDR3 loop spans 13 amino acids. CDR1 SGHTA and CDR2 FQGNSA come from the germline V gene. The CDR3 region has the DNA TGTGCCAGCAGCTTACAGGGGGCCTCACCCCTCCACTTT. It codes for CASSLQGASPLHF.

This chain joins TRBV19 and TRBJ1-2, with 8 bases that match TRBD1. Germline V gives CDR1 LNHDA, CDR2 SQIVND (reference sequence). Trimming took 6 bases from V and 3 from J; bases not matched to a gene: 9. CDR3 length equals 15 residues. The CDR3 protein is CASREQGVKDYGYTF. CDR3 DNA sequence: TGTGCCAGTAGGGAACAGGGGGTCAAAGACTATGGCTACACCTTC.

This clone was picked up a small number of times. The V and J genes are TRBV5-1 and TRBJ2-7; D is unresolved. CDR1 SGHRS and CDR2 YFSETQ come from the germline V gene. The CDR3 is 13 amino acids. The V end lost 0 bases, the J end lost 3 bases, and 7 bases lay between the germline ends. The CDR3, as DNA: TGCGCCAGCAGCTTGGGACAAAACTACGAGCAGTACTTC. It codes for CASSLGQNYEQYF.

The chain employs TRBV11-2 and TRBJ1-2; D not certain. From germline, CDR1 is SGHAT and CDR2 FQNNGV. V was clipped by 5 bases and J by 5 bases, with 6 bases between them. The CDR3 extends over 11 amino acids. As DNA, the CDR3 is TGTGCCAGCAGCGAGAGATATGGCTACACCTTC. Its translation: CASSERYGYTF.

The CDR3 reads CASSWTRDSLNNQPQHF. The CDR3 nucleotides read TGTGCCAGCAGTTGGACCAGGGACAGTCTTAACAATCAGCCCCAGCATTTT. The J gene is TRBJ1-5, the V gene TRBV27; TRBD1 agrees at 7 bases. There are 17 residues in the CDR3. V was clipped by 4 bases and J by 3 bases; unmatched bases: 12. Germline CDR1 reads MNHEY; CDR2 reads SMNVEV (reference sequence).

This chain links TRBV5-1 with TRBJ2-1, with a possible D match to TRBD1 (5 bases). V gave up 0 bases and J gave up 1 base, with 8 bases separating them. This CDR3 spans 15 amino acids. Germline V gene data show CDR1 as SGHRS and CDR2 as YFSETQ. The CDR3 coding sequence is TGCGCCAGCAGCTTGGACAGGCTATCCTACAATGAGCAGTTCTTC. Amino acids: CASSLDRLSYNEQFF.

CDR3 nucleotides: TGTGCCAGCGGGGGGCTAGCGGAGGGATCCTACGAGCAGTACTTC. It yields the protein CASGGLAEGSYEQYF. The chain is built from TRBV7-9 and TRBJ2-7, with D possibly matching TRBD2 (7 bases). Germline CDR1 is SEHNR and CDR2 is FQNEAQ (reference sequence). The ends were cut back, 8 bases at V and 1 base at J, with 18 bases in the middle. This CDR3 has 15 residues.

This clone showed up just once. The V call is TRBV28, the J call TRBJ2-1; maybe TRBD2 (5 bases). Germline CDR1 and CDR2: MDHEN and SYDVKM. The length of the CDR3 is 11 residues. Between the trimmed V and J ends, which lost 8 bases and 8 bases, there was a span of 10 bases. The CDR3 DNA is TGTGCCAGCGGGGAGATTGATGAGCAGTTCTTC. Translating gives CASGEIDEQFF.

This chain joins TRBV6-9 and TRBJ2-7; TRBD1 matches 8 bases. CDR3 length: 15 amino acids. The junction had 5 bases not matched to a gene; V was cut back by 0 bases and J by 4 bases. Per germline, CDR1 MNHGY and CDR2 SVAAGI. CDR3 in DNA: TGTGCCAGCAGTTATTCGCAGACAGGGGAGTACGAGCAGTACTTC. This translates into CASSYSQTGEYEQYF.

This rearrangement joins TRBV6-5 to TRBJ2-1; 9 bases map to TRBD1. CDR1 and CDR2 (germline): MNHEY, SVGAGI. This CDR3 is built from 14 residues. The V gene end was trimmed by 7 bases and the J gene end by 4 bases; junction bases not matched to a gene: 5. The CDR3 coding sequence is TGTGCCAGCACGAAGGACAGGGGATACAATGAGCAGTTCTTC. The encoded protein is CASTKDRGYNEQFF.

V gene TRBV7-3 combines with J gene TRBJ2-6, with D perhaps TRBD2 (5 bases). The V end was cut by 2 bases, the J end by 4 bases, with 9 bases between. The germline gives CDR1 SGHTA, CDR2 FQGTGA. This CDR3 is built from 15 residues. CDR3 in amino acids: CASSLGLIGANVLTF. The CDR3 DNA reads TGTGCCAGCAGCTTAGGACTCATAGGGGCCAACGTCCTGACTTTC.

The V call is TRBV27, the J call TRBJ2-7; 10 bases match TRBD2. V lost 0 bases to trimming and J lost 7 bases; unmatched junction nucleotides: 6. The CDR3 loop spans 15 amino acids. From germline, CDR1 is MNHEY and CDR2 SMNVEV (reference sequence). The CDR3 is CASSLSAGGPWEQYF. CDR3 nucleotide sequence: TGTGCCAGCAGTTTATCAGCGGGAGGGCCTTGGGAGCAGTACTTC.

The chain carries TRBV9 and TRBJ2-3, with D maybe TRBD1 (6 bases). CDR3 length: 15 amino acids. The germline V and J ends were trimmed by 3 bases and 2 bases, with 13 bases remaining between them. CDR1 and CDR2 (germline): SGDLS, YYNGEE. CDR3 DNA: TGTGCCAGCAGCGCACAGGGTACCCACACAGATACGCAGTATTTT. This codes for CASSAQGTHTDTQYF.

This clone has just a few counts. The V gene is TRBV6-5, the J gene TRBJ1-1, with D unresolved. Germline lookup yields CDR1 MNHEY and CDR2 SVGAGI. V lost 4 bases to trimming and J lost 4 bases, with 16 bases between them. This CDR3 spans 15 amino acids. CDR3 loop: CASSSPTRGSTEAFF. In DNA, the CDR3 is TGTGCCAGCAGTTCTCCAACGAGAGGTAGCACTGAAGCTTTCTTT.

Worth noting for this clone: At one end, the junction sequence differs from germline, possibly due to a read error. The chain carries TRBV2 and TRBJ1-1, with D perhaps matching TRBD1 (6 bases). In germline, CDR1 is SNHLY, CDR2 FYNNEI. The CDR3 spans 12 residues. The CDR3 DNA sequence: TGTGCCAGCAGCGAAGGACAGACGACGTCTTTCTTT. Protein product: CASSEGQTTSFF.

Only one count was recorded for this clone. This chain links TRBV6-6 with TRBJ2-1; TRBD2 matches 8 bases. CDR1 MNHNY and CDR2 SVGAGI come from the germline V gene (reference sequence). The CDR3 extends over 15 amino acids. Unmatched junction bases numbered 12, after V lost 7 bases and J lost 7 bases. The CDR3 DNA follows: TGTGCCAGCACCTTAAGCGGGAGTGCGTCGAATGAGCAGTTCTTC. This sequence encodes CASTLSGSASNEQFF.

The rearrangement joins TRBV27 to TRBJ2-6; D is uncertain. The germline V and J ends were trimmed by 5 bases and 3 bases, with 14 bases remaining between them. There are 16 residues in the CDR3. The germline V gene encodes CDR1 MNHEY and CDR2 SMNVEV (reference sequence). The CDR3 is CASSARNGLGANVLTF. CDR3 coding DNA: TGTGCCAGCAGTGCCCGGAATGGGCTTGGGGCCAACGTCCTGACTTTC.

The V call is TRBV27, the J call TRBJ1-1; possibly TRBD1 for D (6 bases). This CDR3 has 14 residues. Germline V CDR1 and CDR2: MNHEY, SMNVEV (reference sequence). Trimming removed 0 bases from V and 4 bases from J, with 9 bases in between. The CDR3 bases are TGTGCCAGCAGTTTATCTCAGGGGAGCACTGAAGCTTTCTTT. Translating gives CASSLSQGSTEAFF.